The clone carrying this TCR beta chain showed up many times. What it binds is unknown. For the diagnoses, clinical symptoms, serum thyroxine and TRAb, thyroid ultrasound and orbital computed tomography were used. TCR beta CDR3 region amplification was performed from RNA transcripts. TCR CDR3 regions were first amplified by RT-PCR with HTBI primers. TCRdb re-analysed the multiplex PCR reads in MiXCR, keeping a single row per CDR3 protein. The table records 400,000 to 500,000 distinct CDR3 sequences, roughly 14% of them present only once. Trimming pared 4 bases from V and 2 bases from J, leaving 12 bases between. This CDR3 has 14 residues. In germline, CDR1 is MGHRA, CDR2 YSYEKL. The data derive from a study of T cells in Graves' hyperthyroidism and ophthalmopathy. Study details: Once the initial diagnosis was made, peripheral blood was obtained before any treatment.

General study findings and limits: Most clonotypes expanded in thyroid above 0.001 were likewise present in blood. With a median lead of around 5.9 months before onset, the model predicted ophthalmopathy.

This clonotype was obtained from a young man with Graves' ophthalmopathy. The sample comprised blood. This chain uses TRBV4-1 with TRBJ2-7; D gene unclear. The CDR3 nucleotides read TGCGCCAGCAGCCCCGGACCGGACCCCTACGAGCAGTACTTC. Amino acids: CASSPGPDPYEQYF.